The rows below give T cell receptor beta chains drawn from one sample of a study of hypomethylating agent response in myelodysplastic syndrome. Assay: immunoSEQ multiplex PCR; the TCRdb copy retains only in-frame clones and omits some. Of about 1,900 clones detected, about 89% appear once; the ten largest clones hold 3.5%. The sequenced sample was bone marrow, obtained before or after starting hypomethylating agent treatment for myelodysplastic syndrome (not recorded which). The source is a human donor with myelodysplastic syndrome. CDR3s include the opening cysteine and the closing phenylalanine or tryptophan. Fields, in order: CDR3 protein, CDR3 DNA, D gene, J gene, V gene, clone size, CDR3 length. A D gene is named only where the DNA matches it firmly. Clone size is stated in some rows and not others, as once, few, many or a class when expanded.

CASSFAVNPSGYTF	TGTGCCAGCAGCTTCGCGGTAAACCCCTCGGGCTACACCTTC	NA	TRBJ1-2	TRBV5-6	NA	14
CASSSSGGKNIQYF	TGTGCCAGCAGCTCTAGCGGGGGGAAAAACATTCAGTACTTC	TRBD2	TRBJ2-4	TRBV5-5	NA	14
CASRTGRPSSGNTIYF	TGTGCCAGCAGGACCGGGAGACCCAGCTCTGGAAACACCATATATTTT	NA	TRBJ1-3	TRBV6-6	once	16
CASSPRASAGNEQFF	TGTGCCAGCAGCCCACGGGCCTCCGCTGGCAATGAGCAGTTCTTC	NA	TRBJ2-1	TRBV7-6	NA	15
CASSNFGTGIETQYF	TGTGCCAGTAGTAACTTCGGGACAGGGATAGAGACCCAGTACTTC	TRBD1	TRBJ2-5	TRBV19	NA	15
CASSLTGDLSYEQYF	TGTGCCAGCAGCTTAACAGGGGATCTCTCCTACGAGCAGTACTTC	TRBD1	TRBJ2-7	TRBV7-8	NA	15
CSVEGQFSYEQYF	TGCAGCGTTGAAGGGCAGTTCTCCTACGAGCAGTACTTC	NA	TRBJ2-7	TRBV29-1	NA	13
CASSRSRVGSPLHF	TGTGCCAGCAGCCGATCCAGGGTCGGTTCACCCCTCCACTTT	NA	TRBJ1-6	TRBV7-3	few	14
CAWSLKTSTSTDTQYF	TGTGCCTGGAGTCTAAAGACTAGTACGAGCACAGATACGCAGTATTTT	NA	TRBJ2-3	TRBV30	NA	16
CASSWQGMDTGELFF	TGTGCCAGCAGCTGGCAGGGGATGGACACCGGGGAGCTGTTTTTT	NA	TRBJ2-2	TRBV5-4	NA	15
CASSVLAGGLSSYNEQFF	TGTGCCAGCAGCGTACTAGCGGGGGGCTTGAGCTCCTACAATGAGCAGTTCTTC	TRBD2	TRBJ2-1	TRBV9	NA	18
CASSLGGYEQFF	TGTGCCAGCTCCCTCGGAGGGTATGAGCAGTTCTTC	NA	TRBJ2-1	TRBV27	NA	12
CASSGGLNQPQHF	TGTGCCAGCAGCGGCGGTTTAAATCAGCCCCAGCATTTT	NA	TRBJ1-5	TRBV9	NA	13
CAWTPGRGISYEQYF	TGTGCCTGGACCCCAGGGCGGGGGATCTCCTACGAGCAGTACTTC	TRBD2	TRBJ2-7	TRBV30	NA	15
CASSPPSGLNIQYF	TGTGCCAGCTCACCACCTTCAGGCCTGAACATTCAGTACTTC	NA	TRBJ2-4	TRBV18	NA	14
CSAMGQGEGQPQHF	TGCAGCGCCATGGGACAGGGGGAAGGACAGCCCCAGCATTTT	TRBD1	TRBJ1-5	TRBV29-1	NA	14
CATTGGAGATDTQYF	TGTGCCACCACTGGAGGGGCGGGGGCCACAGATACGCAGTATTTT	NA	TRBJ2-3	TRBV9	NA	15
CASRFGQLYGYTF	TGTGCCAGCAGATTCGGACAGCTATATGGCTACACCTTC	NA	TRBJ1-2	TRBV5-6	NA	13
CASSPLGSNQPQHF	TGTGCCAGCTCACCACTAGGAAGCAATCAGCCCCAGCATTTT	NA	TRBJ1-5	TRBV18	NA	14
CASSPKIGLHNEQFF	TGTGCCAGCAGCCCCAAAATAGGGTTGCACAATGAGCAGTTCTTC	NA	TRBJ2-1	TRBV7-9	NA	15
CASSSGAFSTDTQYF	TGTGCCAGCAGTTCCGGGGCGTTTAGCACAGATACGCAGTATTTT	NA	TRBJ2-3	TRBV7-6	once	15
CASSTGTRNSPLHF	TGTGCCAGCAGCACCGGGACACGCAATTCACCCCTCCACTTT	NA	TRBJ1-6	TRBV6-1	NA	14